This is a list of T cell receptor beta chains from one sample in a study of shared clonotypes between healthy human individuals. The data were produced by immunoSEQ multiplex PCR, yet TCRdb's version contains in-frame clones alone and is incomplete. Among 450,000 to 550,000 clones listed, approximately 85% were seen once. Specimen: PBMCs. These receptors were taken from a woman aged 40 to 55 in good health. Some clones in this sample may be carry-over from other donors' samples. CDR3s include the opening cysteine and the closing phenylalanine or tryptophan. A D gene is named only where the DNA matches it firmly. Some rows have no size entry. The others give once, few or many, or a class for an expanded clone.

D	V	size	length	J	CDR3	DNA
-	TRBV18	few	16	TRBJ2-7	CASSSRRQDPSYEQYF	TGTGCCAGCTCCTCTCGAAGGCAGGATCCCTCCTACGAGCAGTACTTC
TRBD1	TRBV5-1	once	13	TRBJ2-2	CASRDRNTGELFF	TGCGCCAGCCGGGACAGAAACACCGGGGAGCTGTTTTTT
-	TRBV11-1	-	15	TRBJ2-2	CASSENRARGGELFF	TGTGCCAGCAGTGAAAACAGGGCGCGAGGCGGGGAGCTGTTTTTT
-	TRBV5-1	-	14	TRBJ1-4	CASTWGGTNEKLFF	TGCGCCAGCACCTGGGGGGGAACTAATGAAAAACTGTTTTTT
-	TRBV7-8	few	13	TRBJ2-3	CASSPSSTDTQYF	TGTGCCAGCAGCCCATCTAGCACAGATACGCAGTATTTT
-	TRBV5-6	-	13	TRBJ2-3	CASSSRGADTQYF	TGTGCCAGCAGCTCCCGAGGGGCAGATACGCAGTATTTT
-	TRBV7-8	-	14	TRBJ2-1	CASSLRAGYPEQFF	TGTGCCAGCAGCTTAAGGGCGGGCTACCCTGAGCAGTTCTTC
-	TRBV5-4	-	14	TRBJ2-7	CASSSGRSSYEQYF	TGTGCCAGCAGCTCGGGACGTTCCTCCTACGAGCAGTACTTC
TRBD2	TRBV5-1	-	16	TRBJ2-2	CASSVGLAGLDGELFF	TGCGCCAGCAGCGTCGGACTAGCGGGACTGGACGGGGAGCTGTTTTTT
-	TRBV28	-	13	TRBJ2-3	CASSKASTDTQYF	TGTGCCAGCAGTAAGGCTAGCACAGATACGCAGTATTTT
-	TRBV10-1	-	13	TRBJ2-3	CASSRQITDTQYF	TGCGCCAGCAGTAGGCAAATCACAGATACGCAGTATTTT
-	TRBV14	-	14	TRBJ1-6	CASSPNRGYSPLHF	TGTGCCAGCAGCCCGAATAGAGGGTATTCACCCCTCCACTTT
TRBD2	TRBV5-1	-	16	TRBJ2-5	CASSPEGTSGSRAQYF	TGCGCCAGCAGCCCGGAGGGGACTAGCGGGAGTAGGGCCCAGTACTTC
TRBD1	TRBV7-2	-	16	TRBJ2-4	CASSLWDRGRESIQYF	TGTGCCAGCAGCTTGTGGGACAGGGGTAGGGAAAGCATTCAGTACTTC
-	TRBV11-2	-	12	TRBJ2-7	CASSLGSYEQYF	TGTGCCAGCAGCTTAGGCAGCTACGAGCAGTACTTC
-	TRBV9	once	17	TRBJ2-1	CASSVGRGTGNLNEQFF	TGTGCCAGCAGCGTAGGGCGGGGGACAGGTAATTTAAATGAGCAGTTCTTC
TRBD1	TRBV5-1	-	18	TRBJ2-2	CASSFPGQGFANTGELFF	TGCGCCAGCAGTTTTCCGGGACAGGGCTTCGCGAACACCGGGGAGCTGTTTTTT